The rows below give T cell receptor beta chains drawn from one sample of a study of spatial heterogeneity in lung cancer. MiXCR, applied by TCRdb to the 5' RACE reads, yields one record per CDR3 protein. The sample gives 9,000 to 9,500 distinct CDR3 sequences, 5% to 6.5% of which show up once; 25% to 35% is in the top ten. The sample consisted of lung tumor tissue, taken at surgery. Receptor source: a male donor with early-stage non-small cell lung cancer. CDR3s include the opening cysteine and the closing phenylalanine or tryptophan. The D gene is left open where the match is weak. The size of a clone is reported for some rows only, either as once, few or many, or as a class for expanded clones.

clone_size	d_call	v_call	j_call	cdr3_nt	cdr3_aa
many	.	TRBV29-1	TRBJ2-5	TGCAGCGTCGATGCAGGGCTCTTCCAAGAGACCCAGTACTTC	CSVDAGLFQETQYF
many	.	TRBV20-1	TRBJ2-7	TGCAGTGCTCCGTCCCAGGCGTCCTACGAGCAGTACTTC	CSAPSQASYEQYF
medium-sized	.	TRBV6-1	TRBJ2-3	TGTGCCAGCAGTGACGCGGGGAAGAGCACAGATACGCAGTATTTT	CASSDAGKSTDTQYF
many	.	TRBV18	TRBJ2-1	TGTGCCAGCTCACCTAGTTCGAGGAGGAATGAGCAGTTCTTC	CASSPSSRRNEQFF
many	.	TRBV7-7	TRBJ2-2	TGTGCTAGCAGTCGGGCCCCCACCGGGGAGCTGTTTTTT	CASSRAPTGELFF
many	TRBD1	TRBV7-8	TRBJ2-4	TGTGCCAGCAGCTTAGTGCCCGGGACAGGGCCAGGGGCCAAAAACATTCAGTACTTC	CASSLVPGTGPGAKNIQYF
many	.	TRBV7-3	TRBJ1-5	TGTGCCAGCAGCTTAAGAACACCGGGGTATAGCAATCAGCCCCAGCATTTT	CASSLRTPGYSNQPQHF
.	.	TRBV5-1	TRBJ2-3	TGCGCCAGCAGGGCCTTATGGGGGGGCACAGATACGCAGTATTTT	CASRALWGGTDTQYF
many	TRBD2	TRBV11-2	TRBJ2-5	TGTGCCAGCAGCACGGGACTAGCGGGGGAAGAGACCCAGTACTTC	CASSTGLAGEETQYF
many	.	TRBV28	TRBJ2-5	TGTGCCAGCAGTTCTCCCTCCATGGAGACCCAGTACTTC	CASSSPSMETQYF
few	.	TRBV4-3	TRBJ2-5	TGCGCCAGCAGCCAAGCGACGAGGGAGACCCAGTACTTC	CASSQATRETQYF